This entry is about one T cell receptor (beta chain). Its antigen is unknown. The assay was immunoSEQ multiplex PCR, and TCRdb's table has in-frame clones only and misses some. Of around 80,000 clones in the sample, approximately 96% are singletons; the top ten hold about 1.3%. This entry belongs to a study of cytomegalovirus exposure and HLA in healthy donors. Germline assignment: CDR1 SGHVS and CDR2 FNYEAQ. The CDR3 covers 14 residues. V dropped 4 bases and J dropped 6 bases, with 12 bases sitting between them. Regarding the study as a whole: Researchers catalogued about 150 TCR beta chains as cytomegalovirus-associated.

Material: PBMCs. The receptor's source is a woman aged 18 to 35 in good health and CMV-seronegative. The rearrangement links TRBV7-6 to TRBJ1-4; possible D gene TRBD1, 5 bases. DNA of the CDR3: TGTGCCAGCAGCTCGCGGCCAGGGTATGAAAAACTGTTTTTT. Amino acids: CASSSRPGYEKLFF.